This TCR beta chain was sequenced during a study of T cell responses to AZD1222 COVID-19 vaccine. Concerning this clone: Its antigen is still unknown.

Here immunoSEQ multiplex PCR was the method, and the copy in TCRdb shows in-frame clones only, minus some. This sample yields about 110,000 clones, of which 85% to 90% are seen a single time; about 16% belongs to the top ten. The CDR3 extends over 13 amino acids. The V end lost 5 bases, the J end lost 3 bases, and 8 bases lay between the germline ends. Germline assignment: CDR1 LNHDA and CDR2 SQIVND (reference sequence). Study-level results: Two AZD1222 doses significantly raised spike-specific TCR breadth and depth over controls. White British donors predominated, females outnumbered males, and clonal diversity was possibly underestimated.

The study pooled second doses at about 4 or about 12 weeks. The specimen was peripheral blood, collected 28 days after the second AZD1222 dose. The receptor was derived from an adult who received the AZD1222 COVID-19 vaccine. The chain couples TRBV19 to TRBJ1-5; D ambiguous. In DNA, the CDR3 is TGTGCCAGTAGTCTCCAGGCCAATCAGCCCCAGCATTTT. It is translated as CASSLQANQPQHF.